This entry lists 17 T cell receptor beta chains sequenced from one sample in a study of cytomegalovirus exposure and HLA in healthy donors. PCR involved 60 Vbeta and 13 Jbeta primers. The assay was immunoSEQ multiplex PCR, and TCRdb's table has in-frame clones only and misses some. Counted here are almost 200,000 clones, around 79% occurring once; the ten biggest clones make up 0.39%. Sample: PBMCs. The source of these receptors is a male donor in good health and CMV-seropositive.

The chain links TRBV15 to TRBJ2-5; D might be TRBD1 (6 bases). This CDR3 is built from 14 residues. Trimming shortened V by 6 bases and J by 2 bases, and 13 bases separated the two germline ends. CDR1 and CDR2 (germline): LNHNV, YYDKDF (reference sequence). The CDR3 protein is CATSEDGTQETQYF. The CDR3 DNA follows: TGTGCCACCAGTGAGGACGGGACACAAGAGACCCAGTACTTC. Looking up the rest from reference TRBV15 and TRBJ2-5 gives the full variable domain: DAMVIQNPRYQVTQFGKPVTLSCSQTLNHNVMYWYQQKSSQAPKLLFHYYDKDFNNEADTPDNFQSRRPNTSFCFLDIRSPGLGDTAMYLCATSEDGTQETQYFGPGTRLLVL.

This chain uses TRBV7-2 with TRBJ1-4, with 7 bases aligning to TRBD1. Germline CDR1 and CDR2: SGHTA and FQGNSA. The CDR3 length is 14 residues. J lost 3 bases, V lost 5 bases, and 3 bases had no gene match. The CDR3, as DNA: TGTGCCAGCAGCGCGACAGGGCCTAATGAAAAACTGTTTTTT. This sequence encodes CASSATGPNEKLFF. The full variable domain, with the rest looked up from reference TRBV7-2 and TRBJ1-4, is GAGVSQSPSNKVTEKGKDVELRCDPISGHTALYWYRQSLGQGLEFLIYFQGNSAPDKSGLPSDRFSAERTGGSVSTLTIQRTQQEDSAVYLCASSATGPNEKLFFGSGTQLSVL.

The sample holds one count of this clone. The CDR3 sequence is CASSVDRSGEKLFF. The CDR3 DNA reads as TGTGCCAGCAGCGTCGACAGGTCCGGTGAAAAACTGTTTTTT. The V gene is TRBV7-2, the J gene TRBJ1-4; a possible D gene is TRBD1 (6 bases). The CDR3 runs 14 residues. Germline CDR1 reads SGHTA; CDR2 reads FQGNSA. V gave up 5 bases and J gave up 7 bases, with 14 bases separating them.

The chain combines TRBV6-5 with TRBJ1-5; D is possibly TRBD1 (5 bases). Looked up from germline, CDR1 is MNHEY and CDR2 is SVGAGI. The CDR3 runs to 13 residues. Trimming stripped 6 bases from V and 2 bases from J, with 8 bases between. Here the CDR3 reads CASRAGGNQPQHF. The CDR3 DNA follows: TGTGCCAGCAGGGCGGGGGGCAATCAGCCCCAGCATTTT.

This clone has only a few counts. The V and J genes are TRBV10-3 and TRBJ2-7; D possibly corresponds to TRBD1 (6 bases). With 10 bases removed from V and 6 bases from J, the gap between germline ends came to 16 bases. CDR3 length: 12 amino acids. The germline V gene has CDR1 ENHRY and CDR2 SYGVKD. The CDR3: CATLGTTVEQYF. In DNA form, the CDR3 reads TGTGCCACCCTCGGGACAACGGTCGAGCAGTACTTC.

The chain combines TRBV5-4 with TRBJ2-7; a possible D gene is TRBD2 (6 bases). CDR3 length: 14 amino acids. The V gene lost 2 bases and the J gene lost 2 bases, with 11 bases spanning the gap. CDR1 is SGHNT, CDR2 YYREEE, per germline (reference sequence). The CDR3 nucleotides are TGTGCCAGCAGCTTCGGGACTGTACCCTACGAGCAGTACTTC. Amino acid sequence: CASSFGTVPYEQYF.

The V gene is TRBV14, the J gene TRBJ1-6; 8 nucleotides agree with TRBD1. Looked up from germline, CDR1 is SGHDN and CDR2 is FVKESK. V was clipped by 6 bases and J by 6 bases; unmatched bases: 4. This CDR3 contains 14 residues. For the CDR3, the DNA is TGTGCCAGCAGTCTCGACAGGGGTAATTCACCCCTCCACTTT. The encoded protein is CASSLDRGNSPLHF.

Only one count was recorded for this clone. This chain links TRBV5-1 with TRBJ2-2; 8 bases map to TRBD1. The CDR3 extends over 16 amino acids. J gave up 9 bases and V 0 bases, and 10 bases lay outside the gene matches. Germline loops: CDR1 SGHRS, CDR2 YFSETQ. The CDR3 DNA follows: TGCGCCAGCAGCTTGGAAGGACAGGGAAAAAGCCGGGAGCTGTTTTTT. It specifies CASSLEGQGKSRELFF.

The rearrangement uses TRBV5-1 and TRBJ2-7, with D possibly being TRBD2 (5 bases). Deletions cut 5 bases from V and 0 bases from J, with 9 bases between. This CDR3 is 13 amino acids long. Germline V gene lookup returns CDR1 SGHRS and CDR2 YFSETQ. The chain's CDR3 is CASRRESSYEQYF. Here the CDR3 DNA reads TGCGCCAGCAGGAGGGAGAGCTCCTACGAGCAGTACTTC.

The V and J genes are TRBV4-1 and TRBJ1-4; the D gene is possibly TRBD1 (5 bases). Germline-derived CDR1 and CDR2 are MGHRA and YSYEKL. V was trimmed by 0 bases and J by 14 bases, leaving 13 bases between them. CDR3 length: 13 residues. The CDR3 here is CASSQDALGGLFF. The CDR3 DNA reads TGCGCCAGCAGCCAAGATGCGCTGGGGGGGCTGTTTTTT.

CDR3: CASSRATSGRQAQYF. The DNA of the CDR3 is TGTGCCAGCAGCCGGGCGACTAGCGGGAGACAGGCCCAGTACTTC. The chain is built from TRBV7-2 and TRBJ2-5, with 12 bases matching TRBD2. J lost 9 bases, V lost 5 bases, and 10 bases had no gene match. The CDR3 has 15 residues. Germline V lookup: CDR1 SGHTA, CDR2 FQGNSA.

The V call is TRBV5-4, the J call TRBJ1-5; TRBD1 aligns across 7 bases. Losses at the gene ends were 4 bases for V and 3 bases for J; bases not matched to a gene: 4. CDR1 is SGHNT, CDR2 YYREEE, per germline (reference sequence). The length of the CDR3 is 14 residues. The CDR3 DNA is TGTGCCAGCAGCCTACAGGGGTCCAATCAGCCCCAGCATTTT. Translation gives CASSLQGSNQPQHF.

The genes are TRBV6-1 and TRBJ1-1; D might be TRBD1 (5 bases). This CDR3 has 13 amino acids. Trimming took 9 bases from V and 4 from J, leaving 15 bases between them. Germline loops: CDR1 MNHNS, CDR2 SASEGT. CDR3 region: CASSGTFVTEAFF. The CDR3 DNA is TGTGCCAGTTCTGGGACTTTTGTCACTGAAGCTTTCTTT.

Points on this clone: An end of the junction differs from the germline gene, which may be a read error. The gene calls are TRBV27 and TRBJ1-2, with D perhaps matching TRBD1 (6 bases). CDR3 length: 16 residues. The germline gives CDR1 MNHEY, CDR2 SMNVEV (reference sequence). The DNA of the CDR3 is TGTGTCAGCAGTTTCAATTTTCATCCGGGACAAGTGGGCTACACCTTC. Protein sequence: CVSSFNFHPGQVGYTF.

CDR3 sequence reads: CASSSPGGTYEQYF. CDR3 bases: TGTGCCAGCAGCTCACCGGGGGGCACCTACGAGCAGTACTTC. The gene calls are TRBV7-2 and TRBJ2-7; possibly TRBD2 for D (7 bases). Germline V gene data show CDR1 as SGHTA and CDR2 as FQGNSA. Trimming removed 4 bases from V and 2 bases from J, with 12 bases in between. This CDR3 is 14 amino acids long.

CDR3 loop: CASSSGWAQQETQYF. The CDR3 coding sequence is TGTGCCAGTAGCTCTGGCTGGGCGCAACAAGAGACCCAGTACTTC. The chain is built from TRBV19 and TRBJ2-5; no firm D call. Germline loops: CDR1 LNHDA, CDR2 SQIVND (reference sequence). The CDR3 sequence is 15 residues long. Trimming took 6 bases from V and 2 from J, leaving 16 bases between them.

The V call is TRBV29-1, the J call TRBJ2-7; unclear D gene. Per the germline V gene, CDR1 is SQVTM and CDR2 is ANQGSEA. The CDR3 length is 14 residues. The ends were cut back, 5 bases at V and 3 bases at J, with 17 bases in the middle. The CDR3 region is CSVNNRGSIYEQYF. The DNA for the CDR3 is TGCAGCGTTAATAACCGAGGAAGTATCTACGAGCAGTACTTC.